Presented here are 32 T cell receptor beta chains from one specimen sequenced in a study of blood T cell repertoires in COVID-19. The table came from immunoSEQ multiplex PCR; TCRdb's copy has only in-frame clones and leaves some out. The sample carries more than 85,000 clones, around 75% recorded once. The sequenced sample was peripheral blood. Every receptor here comes from a woman between 45 and 65 years old with acute or convalescent COVID-19.

The V gene is TRBV3-1 (or the pseudogene TRBV3-2), the J gene TRBJ1-2; D gene uncertain. Trimming removed 4 bases at V and 2 bases at J, with 14 bases between. Germline CDR1 and CDR2: LGHDT and YNNKEL (reference sequence). This CDR3 contains 15 residues. CDR3 sequence (DNA): TGTGCCAGCAGCCTCCGGGTCCCCGCCAACTATGGCTACACCTTC. Protein product: CASSLRVPANYGYTF.

The chain recombines TRBV5-1 with TRBJ1-2; 7 nucleotides match TRBD1. The CDR3 is 15 amino acids. V shed 3 bases, J shed 2 bases, and the junction held 7 bases outside the gene matches. The germline V gene encodes CDR1 SGHRS and CDR2 YFSETQ. CDR3 residues: CASSYDDRVNYGYTF. The CDR3, as DNA: TGCGCCAGCAGCTACGACGACAGGGTAAACTATGGCTACACCTTC.

The chain has TRBV6-5 and TRBJ1-1; the D is unclear. The CDR3 runs to 14 residues. Germline CDR1 MNHEY, CDR2 SVGAGI. V was shortened by 3 bases and J by 5 bases, with 13 bases between the two germline ends. DNA for the CDR3: TGTGCCAGCAGTTATGGAGCGGCGTCGACTGAAGCTTTCTTT. Residues: CASSYGAASTEAFF.

This clone has just a few counts. V gene TRBV11-2 combines with J gene TRBJ1-3; the D is unclear. The CDR3 is made up of 10 amino acids. V lost 3 bases and J lost 10, with 4 bases in between. Germline CDR1 SGHAT, CDR2 FQNNGV. CDR3 sequence: CASSFTTIYF. Written as DNA, the CDR3 is TGTGCCAGCAGCTTTACTACCATATATTTT.

The CDR3 coding sequence is TGTGCCAGCAGTTTATCCACAGGGTACTATGAGCAGTTCTTC. Translation gives CASSLSTGYYEQFF. This sequence joins TRBV28 and TRBJ2-1; tentatively, D is TRBD1 (6 bases). This CDR3 is built from 14 residues. The V gene lost 1 base and the J gene lost 8 bases, with 12 bases spanning the gap. Germline CDR1 and CDR2: MDHEN and SYDVKM.

The CDR3 nucleotides are TGTGCCAGCAGTTTTCCGACAGTGCGCGGCTACACCTTC. Protein sequence: CASSFPTVRGYTF. This rearrangement joins TRBV28 to TRBJ1-2; D may be TRBD1 (5 bases). The CDR3 has 13 residues. Trimming stripped 3 bases from V and 8 bases from J, with 13 bases between. From germline, CDR1 is MDHEN and CDR2 SYDVKM.

This sequence joins TRBV5-1 and TRBJ1-1; 9 bases map to TRBD1. The germline V gene has CDR1 SGHRS and CDR2 YFSETQ. The V segment lost 5 bases and the J segment 4 bases; nucleotides outside the gene matches: 6. This CDR3 has 14 amino acids. The CDR3 loop is CASRAGQGFTEAFF. In DNA, the CDR3 is TGCGCCAGCAGGGCGGGACAGGGTTTCACTGAAGCTTTCTTT. The whole variable domain, filled in from reference TRBV5-1 and TRBJ1-1, reads KAGVTQTPRYLIKTRGQQVTLSCSPISGHRSVSWYQQTPGQGLQFLFEYFSETQRNKGNFPGRFSGRQFSNSRSEMNVSTLELGDSALYLCASRAGQGFTEAFFGQGTRLTVV.

The chain employs TRBV5-1 and TRBJ1-6; TRBD1 agrees at 7 bases. Germline loops: CDR1 SGHRS, CDR2 YFSETQ. V dropped 1 base and J dropped 9; count of bases not matched to a gene: 4. This CDR3 region has 14 residues. In DNA form, the CDR3 reads TGCGCCAGCAGCTTGACAGGGGCCGGTTCACCCCTCCACTTT. This encodes CASSLTGAGSPLHF.

V gene TRBV28 combines with J gene TRBJ2-3, with 7 bases lining up with TRBD2. This CDR3 is built from 14 residues. Germline CDR1 is MDHEN and CDR2 is SYDVKM. The V gene end was trimmed by 6 bases and the J gene end by 4 bases; junction bases not matched to a gene: 7. In nucleotides, the CDR3 is TGTGCCAGCAGGGATGTGGGAGGGTCAGATACGCAGTATTTT. Translation: CASRDVGGSDTQYF. The whole variable domain, filled in from reference TRBV28 and TRBJ2-3, reads DVKVTQSSRYLVKRTGEKVFLECVQDMDHENMFWYRQDPGLGLRLIYFSYDVKMKEKGDIPEGYSVSREKKERFSLILESASTNQTSMYLCASRDVGGSDTQYFGPGTRLTVL.

V and J are TRBV5-1 and TRBJ2-7, with D tentatively TRBD1 (5 bases). The CDR3 is 13 amino acids. The V end was cut by 4 bases, the J end by 2 bases, with 10 bases between. Germline values: CDR1 SGHRS, CDR2 YFSETQ. In DNA, the CDR3 is TGCGCCAGCAGCGGGGCGGCTACCTACGAGCAGTACTTC. It is translated as CASSGAATYEQYF.

This clone was detected only a few times. The V call is TRBV6-5, the J call TRBJ1-2; TRBD1 matches 8 bases. Looked up from germline, CDR1 is MNHEY and CDR2 is SVGAGI. The CDR3 totals 12 residues. Trimming took 6 bases from V and 7 from J; bases not matched to a gene: 4. The CDR3 DNA is TGTGCCAGCAGCCCAGGGGGCGTTGGCTACACCTTC. Residues: CASSPGGVGYTF.

The J gene is TRBJ1-1, the V gene TRBV18, with D hard to call. Germline V gene data show CDR1 as KGHSH and CDR2 as LQKENI. Trimming cost V 4 bases and J 4 bases, with 10 bases left between them. CDR3 length: 13 amino acids. Written as DNA, the CDR3 is TGTGCCAGCTCACGGAGCCTAAGCACTGAAGCTTTCTTT. Amino acids: CASSRSLSTEAFF.

The J gene is TRBJ1-2, the V gene TRBV3-1 (or the pseudogene TRBV3-2), with a tentative D call TRBD1 (6 bases). From germline, CDR1 is LGHDT and CDR2 YNNKEL (reference sequence). The CDR3 runs to 15 residues. With 0 bases removed from V and 4 bases from J, the gap between germline ends came to 12 bases. CDR3 amino acids: CASSQDAGGVYGYTF. The CDR3 DNA follows: TGTGCCAGCAGCCAAGACGCGGGGGGCGTCTATGGCTACACCTTC.

This chain connects TRBV27 to TRBJ2-5; D uncertain. V was shortened by 2 bases and J by 4 bases, with 8 bases between the two germline ends. The germline V gene has CDR1 MNHEY and CDR2 SMNVEV (reference sequence). The CDR3 covers 13 residues. CDR3 region: CASSLRYGETQYF. CDR3 in DNA: TGTGCCAGCAGTTTACGGTATGGAGAGACCCAGTACTTC.

The chain recombines TRBV2 with TRBJ1-1; the D gene is possibly TRBD1 (5 bases). V was trimmed by 7 bases and J by 5 bases, leaving 17 bases between them. CDR1 is SNHLY and CDR2 is FYNNEI in the germline V gene. The CDR3 spans 14 residues. DNA of the CDR3: TGTGCCAGCACCATCCAGGGCGTTATGACTGAAGCTTTCTTT. This sequence encodes CASTIQGVMTEAFF.

The CDR3 is CASSLEAATGRSPLHF. The DNA of the CDR3 is TGTGCCAGCAGCTTAGAGGCGGCGACAGGGCGTTCACCCCTCCACTTT. The V and J genes are TRBV11-2 and TRBJ1-6; TRBD1 matches at 7 bases. V shed 0 bases, J shed 9 bases, and the junction held 8 bases outside the gene matches. Germline V gives CDR1 SGHAT, CDR2 FQNNGV. CDR3 length: 16 amino acids.

DNA of the CDR3: TGTGCCAGCAGAGGGGACGGGGAGGCTTCACCCCTCCACTTT. It is translated as CASRGDGEASPLHF. The rearrangement uses TRBV2 and TRBJ1-6, with D possibly being TRBD1 (5 bases). Deletions cut 6 bases from V and 9 bases from J, with 15 bases between. Germline V gene data show CDR1 as SNHLY and CDR2 as FYNNEI. The CDR3 consists of 14 residues. The full variable domain, completed using reference TRBV2 and TRBJ1-6, is EPEVTQTPSHQVTQMGQEVILRCVPISNHLYFYWYRQILGQKVEFLVSFYNNEISEKSEIFDDQFSVERPDGSNFTLKIRSTKLEDSAMYFCASRGDGEASPLHFGNGTRLTVT.

A word on this clone: One junction end does not reproduce the germline sequence, and a read error may be involved. DNA for the CDR3: TGTGCCAGCAGTTACTCCGGGGGGCGCAAACAGCCCCAGCATTTT. Translating gives CASSYSGGRKQPQHF. The rearrangement joins TRBV6-2 or TRBV6-3 to TRBJ1-5, with D possibly being TRBD1 (6 bases). Germline loops: CDR1 MNHEY, CDR2 SVGEGT. The CDR3 length is 15 residues.

The chain joins TRBV10-1 to TRBJ1-3; D remains unclear. Trimming removed 7 bases from V and 0 bases from J, with 16 bases in between. CDR3 length: 16 amino acids. Germline V CDR1 and CDR2: WNHNN, SYGVQD (reference sequence). The CDR3 protein is CASKMFATSSGNTIYF. The CDR3 bases are TGCGCCAGCAAGATGTTCGCCACGAGCTCTGGAAACACCATATATTTT.

This clone was observed at least ten times. The chain employs TRBV6-2 or TRBV6-3 and TRBJ1-6; the D is unclear. The CDR3 has 14 residues. Germline CDR1 and CDR2: MNHEY and SVGEGT. Trimming removed 0 bases at V and 9 bases at J, with 9 bases between. CDR3 protein: CASSYSTFASPLHF. The CDR3 DNA follows: TGTGCCAGCAGTTACTCGACTTTCGCTTCACCCCTCCACTTT.

This chain uses TRBV19 with TRBJ1-1; no clear D gene. Germline lookup yields CDR1 LNHDA and CDR2 SQIVND (reference sequence). The CDR3 extends over 15 amino acids. Trimming stripped 7 bases from V and 0 bases from J, with 15 bases between. The chain's CDR3 is CASNVGNRLNTEAFF. DNA of the CDR3: TGTGCCAGTAACGTCGGGAACCGACTGAACACTGAAGCTTTCTTT.

The V and J genes are TRBV5-1 and TRBJ1-6; D is possibly TRBD1 (6 bases). The germline CDR1 and CDR2 sequences are SGHRS and YFSETQ. Trimming shortened V by 2 bases and J by 5 bases, and 11 bases separated the two germline ends. The CDR3 loop spans 15 amino acids. DNA for the CDR3: TGCGCCAGCAGCTTCACAGGGAACAATAATTCACCCCTCCACTTT. It yields the protein CASSFTGNNNSPLHF.

V usage is TRBV15 and J usage is TRBJ2-1, with TRBD1 matching over 9 bases. V shed 5 bases, J shed 7 bases, and the junction held 9 bases outside the gene matches. This CDR3 comprises 15 residues. The germline CDR1 and CDR2 sequences are LNHNV and YYDKDF (reference sequence). The CDR3 spells CATSPSRTGANEQFF. The DNA of the CDR3 is TGTGCCACCAGCCCGAGTCGGACAGGGGCGAATGAGCAGTTCTTC.

The chain joins TRBV2 to TRBJ2-5, with D hard to call. Germline loops: CDR1 SNHLY, CDR2 FYNNEI. The CDR3 runs 14 residues. V dropped 1 base and J dropped 4 bases, with 10 bases sitting between them. The CDR3 sequence: CASSEGPAGETQYF. The CDR3 DNA follows: TGTGCCAGCAGTGAAGGTCCCGCAGGAGAGACCCAGTACTTC.

CDR3 sequence (DNA): TGTGCCAGCAGTTTAAGTACGCGAGGACTCAATGAGCAGTTCTTC. This codes for CASSLSTRGLNEQFF. V is TRBV27 and J is TRBJ2-1; maybe TRBD2 (5 bases). The CDR3 consists of 15 residues. With 2 bases removed from V and 6 bases from J, the gap between germline ends came to 14 bases. Germline V lookup: CDR1 MNHEY, CDR2 SMNVEV (reference sequence).

The chain carries TRBV3-1 (or the pseudogene TRBV3-2) and TRBJ1-1, with 8 bases fitting TRBD1. There are 18 residues in the CDR3. Unmatched junction bases numbered 16, after V lost 4 bases and J lost 3 bases. In germline, CDR1 is LGHDT, CDR2 YNNKEL (reference sequence). The CDR3, as DNA: TGTGCCAGCAGCCCAGGACCGCGGACAGGGATTTGGGACACTGAAGCTTTCTTT. Amino acid sequence: CASSPGPRTGIWDTEAFF.

The J gene is TRBJ2-7, the V gene TRBV10-3; TRBD1 might be the D (6 bases). Germline V lookup: CDR1 ENHRY, CDR2 SYGVKD. Between the trimmed V and J ends, which lost 2 bases and 2 bases, there was a span of 10 bases. This CDR3 has 14 amino acids. As DNA, the CDR3 is TGTGCCATCAGTGAGGGCAGGGGAGCCTACGAGCAGTACTTC. Translation gives CAISEGRGAYEQYF.

This chain uses TRBV28 with TRBJ1-2, with D perhaps matching TRBD1 (5 bases). The CDR3 length is 14 residues. V was shortened by 6 bases and J by 1 base, with 12 bases between the two germline ends. Germline loops: CDR1 MDHEN, CDR2 SYDVKM. The CDR3 loop reads CASRGLGINYGYTF. The CDR3 region has the DNA TGTGCCAGCAGGGGGCTAGGGATTAACTATGGCTACACCTTC.

J is TRBJ1-6 and V is TRBV7-9, with D unclear. V was shortened by 5 bases and J by 4 bases, with 15 bases between the two germline ends. Germline V lookup: CDR1 SEHNR, CDR2 FQNEAQ (reference sequence). The CDR3 has 16 residues. DNA of the CDR3: TGTGCCAGCAGCGTCGGGAGGAGCAATTATAATTCACCCCTCCACTTT. Translation: CASSVGRSNYNSPLHF.

V and J are TRBV7-7 and TRBJ2-2; TRBD2 aligns across 9 bases. This CDR3 region has 15 residues. The germline V gene encodes CDR1 SSHAT and CDR2 FNYEAQ (reference sequence). V dropped 6 bases and J dropped 1; count of bases not matched to a gene: 3. The CDR3 DNA reads as TGTGCCAGCAGACCAGCGGGGGGGAACACCGGGGAGCTGTTTTTT. It codes for CASRPAGGNTGELFF.

The chain has TRBV7-3 and TRBJ1-2, with D possibly TRBD1 on 6 matching bases. Germline V gives CDR1 SGHTA, CDR2 FQGTGA. The CDR3 loop spans 15 amino acids. V was trimmed by 2 bases and J by 1 base, leaving 11 bases between them. CDR3 sequence: CASSLGGAVNYGYTF. Written as DNA, the CDR3 is TGTGCCAGCAGCTTAGGGGGGGCAGTTAACTATGGCTACACCTTC.

V usage is TRBV7-2 and J usage is TRBJ1-5, with D possibly TRBD1 on 6 matching bases. This CDR3 region has 14 residues. Trimming removed 6 bases from V and 5 bases from J, with 14 bases in between. Germline V CDR1 and CDR2: SGHTA, FQGNSA. The CDR3, as DNA: TGTGCCAGCAGTTTACAGGGCTCCTATCAGCCCCAGCATTTT. Its translation is CASSLQGSYQPQHF.